The present TCR beta chain was sequenced within a study of beta chain features in type 1 diabetes. Whole-study findings and limits: For patients, the naive, central memory and Treg TCRB repertoires appeared more alike than for healthy donors.

Note on this clone: Its antigen is unknown.

This CDR3 has 14 residues. V was pared by 0 bases and J by 3 bases, with 9 bases between. Per the germline V gene, CDR1 is MNHEY and CDR2 is SVGAGI. Of the isolated RNA, all was reverse transcribed, and so the sequenced material was expressed TCRB transcripts. Using immunoSEQ multiplex PCR, the repertoire was profiled, and TCRdb retains in-frame clones only, with some absent. The table has under 350,000 clones, 8% seen once; the top ten hold roughly 0.94%. The receptor comes from a woman younger than 35 in good health. The chain has TRBV6-5 and TRBJ2-7, with D possibly called TRBD1 or TRBD2 (5 bases each). What was sequenced was central memory CD4+ T cells from blood. CDR3 sequence reads: CASSYSPGGYEQYF. The DNA of the CDR3 is TGTGCCAGCAGTTACTCGCCTGGGGGCTACGAGCAGTACTTC.